Listed here are 5 T cell receptor beta chains from one sample, sequenced in a study of sequential checkpoint blockade in melanoma. As for treatment: randomized to nivolumab then ipilimumab (arm A) or the reverse (arm B). This table comes from immunoSEQ multiplex PCR, and its TCRdb copy is limited to in-frame clones, with some not included. The repertoire includes 6,500 to 10,000 clones, around 24% of them detected once, and 5.5% to 7.5% sits in the top ten. The sample consisted of tumor tissue (inferred from file names), taken from a patient given nivolumab and ipilimumab in sequence. These receptors originate from a human donor with melanoma.

Only one count was recorded for this clone. This chain connects TRBV30 to TRBJ2-7, with a weak D call TRBD1 (5 bases). Trimming took 5 bases from V and 3 from J, leaving 11 bases between them. The CDR3 covers 12 residues. Germline loops: CDR1 GTSNPN, CDR2 SVGIG (reference sequence). CDR3 sequence: CAWGHPLYEQYF. Here the CDR3 DNA reads TGTGCCTGGGGACACCCACTCTACGAGCAGTACTTC.

This clone was seen more than once but under ten times. Here the CDR3 DNA reads TGCGCCAGCAGCCTCGAAAGGGACACTGAAGCTTTCTTT. It encodes CASSLERDTEAFF. The chain has TRBV23-1 and TRBJ1-1; no definite D call. TRBV23-1 is marked as an open reading frame, function uncertain. V was shortened by 6 bases and J by 3 bases, with 11 bases between the two germline ends. The CDR3 loop spans 13 amino acids.

The chain carries TRBV23-1 and TRBJ2-5; 7 bases align to TRBD1. TRBV23-1 counts as an open reading frame of uncertain function. V trimming: 6 bases; J trimming: 5 bases; junction bases outside the gene matches: 6. This CDR3 has 13 amino acids. Written as DNA, the CDR3 is TGCGCCAGCAGCTTCTGGGACAGCGAGACCCAGTACTTC. It codes for CASSFWDSETQYF.

This sequence joins TRBV5-1 and TRBJ2-3; TRBD1 or TRBD2 may be the D gene (5 bases each). The CDR3 contains 14 residues. CDR1 and CDR2 from the germline V gene are SGHRS and YFSETQ. Between the trimmed V and J ends, which lost 3 bases and 9 bases, there was a span of 17 bases. The CDR3 sequence is CASSSKGPRVTQYF. CDR3 sequence (DNA): TGCGCCAGCAGCTCCAAGGGACCAAGGGTGACGCAGTATTTT.

V and J are TRBV28 and TRBJ1-2; D unclear. This CDR3 has 12 residues. Germline loops: CDR1 MDHEN, CDR2 SYDVKM. V lost 5 bases to trimming and J lost 3 bases, with 7 bases between them. CDR3 sequence: CASSLEYYGYTF. The CDR3 coding sequence is TGTGCCAGCAGTCTGGAATACTATGGCTACACCTTC.